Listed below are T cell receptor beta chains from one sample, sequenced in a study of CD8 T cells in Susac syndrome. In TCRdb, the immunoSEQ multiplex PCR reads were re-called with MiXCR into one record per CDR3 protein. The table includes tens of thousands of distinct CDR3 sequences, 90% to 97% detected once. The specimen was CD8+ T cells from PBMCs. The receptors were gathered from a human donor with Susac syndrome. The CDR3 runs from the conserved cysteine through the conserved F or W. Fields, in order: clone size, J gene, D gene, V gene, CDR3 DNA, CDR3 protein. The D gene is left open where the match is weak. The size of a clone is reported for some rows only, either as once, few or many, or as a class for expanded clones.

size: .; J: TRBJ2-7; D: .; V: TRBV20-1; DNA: TGCAGTGCTAGAGATCGAGGGGCAGGGGTACTCGAGCAGTACTTC; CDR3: CSARDRGAGVLEQYF
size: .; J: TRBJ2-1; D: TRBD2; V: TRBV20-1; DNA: TGCAGTGCTAAAATCAGCGGGATTATTGGCAATGAGCAGTTCTTC; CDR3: CSAKISGIIGNEQFF
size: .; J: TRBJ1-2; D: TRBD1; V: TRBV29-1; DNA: TGCAGCGTCGGACGACAGGGGAAGAGCGACTATGGCTACACCTTC; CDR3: CSVGRQGKSDYGYTF
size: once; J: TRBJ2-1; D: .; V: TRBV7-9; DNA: TGTGCCAGCAGTTACGGGAGCTCCTACAATGAGCAGTTCTTC; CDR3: CASSYGSSYNEQFF
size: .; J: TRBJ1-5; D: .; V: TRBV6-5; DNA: TGTGCCAGCAGTTACAACCGGTTCAATCAGCCCCAGCATTTT; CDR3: CASSYNRFNQPQHF
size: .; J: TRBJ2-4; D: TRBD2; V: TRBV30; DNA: TGTGCCTGGAGTCGAACTAGCGGGAGACTTGCCTTAGCCAAAAACATTCAGTACTTC; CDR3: CAWSRTSGRLALAKNIQYF
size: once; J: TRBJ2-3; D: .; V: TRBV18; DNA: TGTGCCAGCTCATCCAACGGGGACCTACGCACAGATACGCAGTATTTT; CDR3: CASSSNGDLRTDTQYF
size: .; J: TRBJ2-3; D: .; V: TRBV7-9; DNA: TGTGCCACCAGTGGGGAGACGGCAGATACGCAGTATTTT; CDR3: CATSGETADTQYF
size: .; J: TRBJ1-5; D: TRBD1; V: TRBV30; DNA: TGTGCCTGGAGTGTGGGGACAGCGAGCAATCAGCCCCAGCATTTT; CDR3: CAWSVGTASNQPQHF
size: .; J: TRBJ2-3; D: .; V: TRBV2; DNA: TGTGCCAGCAGTGGGTCTGGGAGCGGGACACCAGAGACGCAGTATTTT; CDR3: CASSGSGSGTPETQYF
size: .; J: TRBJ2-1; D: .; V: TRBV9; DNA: TGTGCCAGCAGCTCCCAGGGTCCTGAGCAGTTCTTC; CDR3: CASSSQGPEQFF
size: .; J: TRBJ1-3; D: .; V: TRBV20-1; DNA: TGCAGTGCCCCGTCCCCAAACACCATATATTTT; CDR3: CSAPSPNTIYF
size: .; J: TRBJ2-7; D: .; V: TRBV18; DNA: TGTGCCAGCTCACGAGGCGGGAAATACCACCGGAGCCTCTACGAGCAGTACTTC; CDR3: CASSRGGKYHRSLYEQYF
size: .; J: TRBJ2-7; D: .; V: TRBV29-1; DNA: TGCAGCGTTCGGAACAGGAACAACTACGAGCAGTACTTC; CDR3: CSVRNRNNYEQYF
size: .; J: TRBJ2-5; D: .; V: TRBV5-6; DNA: TGTGCCAGCAGCTTGATGGAGACCCAGTACTTC; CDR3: CASSLMETQYF
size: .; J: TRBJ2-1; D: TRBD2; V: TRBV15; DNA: TGTGCCACCAGCGGTAGCGGGGGGTTCTTCTGGTTC; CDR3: CATSGSGGFFWF
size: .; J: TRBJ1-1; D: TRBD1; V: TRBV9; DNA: TGTGCCAGCAGCGCGACAGGGGGGACGCTCCACACTGAAGCTTTCTTT; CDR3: CASSATGGTLHTEAFF
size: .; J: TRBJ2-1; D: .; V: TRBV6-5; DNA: TGTGCCAGCAGTTATCGAGGCTCCTACAATGAGCAGTTCTTC; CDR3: CASSYRGSYNEQFF
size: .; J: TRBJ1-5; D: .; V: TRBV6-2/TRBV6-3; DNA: TGTGCCAGCAGTTCCGGGGCACAGCCCCAGCATTTT; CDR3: CASSSGAQPQHF
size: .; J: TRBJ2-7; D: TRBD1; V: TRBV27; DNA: TGTGCCGTCACAGGGGCCTACGAGCAGTACTTC; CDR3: CAVTGAYEQYF
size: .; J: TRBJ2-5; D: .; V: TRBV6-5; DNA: TGTGCCAGCCGCCCTGGGGGCCTCCAAGAGACCCAGTACTTC; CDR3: CASRPGGLQETQYF
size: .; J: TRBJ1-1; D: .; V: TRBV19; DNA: TGTGCCAGCGTTGGGGGTTTCAACACTGAAGCTTTCTTT; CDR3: CASVGGFNTEAFF
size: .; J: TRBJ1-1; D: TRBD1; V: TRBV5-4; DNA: TGTGCCAGCAGCCAAACAGGGGCGGACACTGAAGCTTTCTTT; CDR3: CASSQTGADTEAFF